The 20 T cell receptor beta chains below all came from one sample that was sequenced in a study of blood T cell repertoires in COVID-19. Produced via immunoSEQ multiplex PCR; TCRdb's table is partial and in-frame only. The sample contains about 400,000 clones, around 92% of which appear only once. The sample consisted of PBMCs or T cells enriched from blood (not recorded which). These receptors came from a woman under 40 who had recovered from COVID-19.

This chain joins TRBV7-3 and TRBJ2-2; 10 bases are shared with TRBD2. The CDR3 consists of 14 residues. J lost 7 bases, V lost 7 bases, and 6 bases had no gene match. In germline, CDR1 is SGHTA, CDR2 FQGTGA. CDR3 bases: TGTGCCAGCAAGCTAGCGGGAGTTAGCGGGGAGCTGTTTTTT. As protein: CASKLAGVSGELFF.

The CDR3 reads CASSQLRGTGGTYEQYF. The CDR3, as DNA: TGTGCCAGCAGCCAACTACGAGGGACAGGGGGAACCTACGAGCAGTACTTC. The V and J genes are TRBV14 and TRBJ2-7, with 11 bases matching TRBD1. This CDR3 is built from 17 residues. Germline V gene lookup returns CDR1 SGHDN and CDR2 FVKESK. After removal of 2 bases from V and 2 bases from J, the junction contained 8 bases not matched to a gene.

V usage is TRBV4-1 and J usage is TRBJ2-7; TRBD2 matches 11 bases. The CDR3 consists of 15 residues. CDR1 and CDR2 (germline): MGHRA, YSYEKL. V was pared by 4 bases and J by 4 bases, with 6 bases of the junction left unmatched. CDR3 loop: CASSRVGTSGYEQYF. The CDR3 coding sequence is TGCGCCAGCAGCCGGGTTGGGACTAGCGGATACGAGCAGTACTTC.

The V and J genes are TRBV13 and TRBJ1-1; D is unclear. In germline, CDR1 is PRHDT, CDR2 FYEKMQ (reference sequence). The CDR3 covers 13 residues. The V end was cut by 2 bases, the J end by 1 base, with 5 bases between. The CDR3 protein is CASSLNKNTEAFF. Here the CDR3 DNA reads TGTGCCAGCAGCTTAAACAAGAACACTGAAGCTTTCTTT.

V usage is TRBV29-1 and J usage is TRBJ2-1; TRBD2 matches 7 bases. V gave up 7 bases and J gave up 0 bases; unmatched junction bases: 9. The CDR3 runs to 15 residues. The germline CDR1 and CDR2 sequences are SQVTM and ANQGSEA. CDR3 sequence reads: CSAGGTGFSYNEQFF. DNA for the CDR3: TGCAGCGCCGGGGGGACGGGGTTCTCCTACAATGAGCAGTTCTTC.

The rearrangement uses TRBV25-1 and TRBJ2-7; a weak D match, TRBD1 (6 bases). CDR1 and CDR2 (germline): MGHDK, SYGVNS. The length of the CDR3 is 13 residues. With 7 bases removed from V and 1 base from J, the gap between germline ends came to 11 bases. This chain's CDR3 is CASTMTGSYEQYF. The CDR3 DNA reads TGTGCCAGCACTATGACAGGTTCCTACGAGCAGTACTTC.

This clone was seen a handful of times. The chain combines TRBV15 with TRBJ2-1; 8 bases line up with TRBD2. Losses at the gene ends were 3 bases for V and 0 bases for J; bases not matched to a gene: 7. CDR3 length: 17 residues. Germline V lookup: CDR1 LNHNV, CDR2 YYDKDF (reference sequence). The CDR3 region is CATSRRSGTSSYNEQFF. CDR3 in DNA: TGTGCCACCAGCAGGCGTAGCGGGACGAGCTCCTACAATGAGCAGTTCTTC.

This clone was seen only a few times. The V gene is TRBV7-9, the J gene TRBJ2-1; possibly TRBD1 for D (6 bases). The CDR3 is 15 residues long. From germline, CDR1 is SEHNR and CDR2 FQNEAQ (reference sequence). Trimming removed 1 base at V and 7 bases at J, with 14 bases between. CDR3 protein: CASSLEQGASNEQFF. The CDR3 region has the DNA TGTGCCAGCAGCTTAGAACAGGGAGCCTCTAATGAGCAGTTCTTC.

This chain connects TRBV10-3 to TRBJ2-2; D may be TRBD1 (6 bases). Germline CDR1 ENHRY, CDR2 SYGVKD. CDR3 length equals 16 residues. Trimming left V 5 bases short and J 7 bases short, with 20 bases between. CDR3 coding DNA: TGTGCCATCAGTCCGGACAGAGTTTCCCCTGGCGGGGAGCTGTTTTTT. Amino acid sequence: CAISPDRVSPGGELFF.

V is TRBV12-5 and J is TRBJ2-3; 10 bases align to TRBD1. The germline gives CDR1 LGHNT, CDR2 FRNRAP. The CDR3 runs to 20 residues. V lost 6 bases and J lost 0; bases outside the gene matches: 18. CDR3 DNA sequence: TGTGCTAGTGGCAGTCGGGACAGGGGTTTTCTTTCCTCTAGCACAGATACGCAGTATTTT. The encoded protein is CASGSRDRGFLSSSTDTQYF. The variable domain in full, completed from reference TRBV12-5 and TRBJ2-3, reads DARVTQTPRHKVTEMGQEVTMRCQPILGHNTVFWYRQTMMQGLELLAYFRNRAPLDDSGMPKDRFSAEMPDATLATLKIQPSEPRDSAVYFCASGSRDRGFLSSSTDTQYFGPGTRLTVL.

This clone appeared once. The rearrangement uses TRBV7-2 and TRBJ1-2; 7 nucleotides align to TRBD1. CDR1 is SGHTA, CDR2 FQGNSA, per germline. The CDR3 extends over 15 amino acids. Trimming at V came to 2 bases and at J to 6 bases, leaving 9 bases not matched to a gene. CDR3 in amino acids: CASSLMAVQGHGYTF. As DNA, the CDR3 is TGTGCCAGCAGCTTAATGGCCGTACAGGGGCATGGCTACACCTTC. The full variable domain, completed using reference TRBV7-2 and TRBJ1-2, is GAGVSQSPSNKVTEKGKDVELRCDPISGHTALYWYRQSLGQGLEFLIYFQGNSAPDKSGLPSDRFSAERTGGSVSTLTIQRTQQEDSAVYLCASSLMAVQGHGYTFGSGTRLTVV.

The chain is built from TRBV5-8 and TRBJ2-7; 10 nucleotides line up with TRBD2. CDR1 and CDR2 (germline): SGHTS, YDEGEE. This CDR3 contains 16 residues. The V gene end was trimmed by 0 bases and the J gene end by 3 bases; junction bases not matched to a gene: 6. The CDR3 sequence: CASSLALLAGVYEQYF. The CDR3 DNA follows: TGTGCCAGCAGCTTGGCCTTGCTAGCGGGAGTCTACGAGCAGTACTTC.

This chain joins TRBV18 and TRBJ1-3; TRBD1 is a possible D gene (6 bases). Germline V gene data show CDR1 as KGHSH and CDR2 as LQKENI. V was shortened by 5 bases and J by 0 bases, with 17 bases between the two germline ends. The CDR3 extends over 17 amino acids. The CDR3 spells CASSEIFTGSSGNTIYF. In DNA, the CDR3 is TGTGCCAGCTCAGAGATCTTTACAGGGTCCTCTGGAAACACCATATATTTT.

This CDR3 reads CAWKSDTGELFF. For the CDR3, the DNA is TGTGCCTGGAAGTCGGACACCGGGGAGCTGTTTTTT. The rearrangement links TRBV30 to TRBJ2-2, with D uncertain. Trimming removed 4 bases at V and 3 bases at J, with 6 bases between. Looked up from germline, CDR1 is GTSNPN and CDR2 is SVGIG (reference sequence). The CDR3 runs 12 residues.

V gene TRBV5-1 combines with J gene TRBJ2-2; 10 bases match TRBD1. The germline CDR1 and CDR2 sequences are SGHRS and YFSETQ. J was trimmed by 3 bases and V by 3 bases; bases with no gene match: 5. The CDR3 loop spans 16 amino acids. CDR3: CASSWGQGSDTGELFF. CDR3 nucleotide sequence: TGCGCCAGCAGCTGGGGACAGGGGTCGGACACCGGGGAGCTGTTTTTT.

This clone was counted once. J is TRBJ1-4 and V is TRBV11-2; unclear D gene. V was clipped by 6 bases and J by 3 bases, with 14 bases between them. The CDR3 sequence is 15 residues long. CDR1 SGHAT and CDR2 FQNNGV come from the germline V gene. This CDR3 is CASRDWTGANEKLFF. In DNA, the CDR3 is TGTGCCAGCAGAGATTGGACTGGGGCTAATGAAAAACTGTTTTTT.

The rearrangement joins TRBV6-6 to TRBJ1-5; TRBD1 might be the D (5 bases). This CDR3 has 16 residues. V dropped 1 base and J dropped 3 bases, with 13 bases sitting between them. The germline V gene encodes CDR1 MNHNY and CDR2 SVGAGI (reference sequence). The CDR3 is CASSYLRAGINQPQHF. The CDR3 DNA is TGTGCCAGCAGTTACTTGAGAGCAGGGATCAATCAGCCCCAGCATTTT.

J is TRBJ2-1 and V is TRBV5-1; no reliable D call. From germline, CDR1 is SGHRS and CDR2 YFSETQ. The V end was cut by 0 bases, the J end by 2 bases, with 9 bases between. CDR3 size: 15 residues. Here the CDR3 reads CASSLDLDAYNEQFF. The CDR3 nucleotides are TGCGCCAGCAGCTTGGACCTAGACGCCTACAATGAGCAGTTCTTC.

The rearrangement uses TRBV5-4 and TRBJ1-6; 9 nucleotides match TRBD1. CDR3 length: 18 residues. Germline V gene sequence: CDR1 SGHNT, CDR2 YYREEE (reference sequence). Trimming cost V 4 bases and J 2 bases; bases outside gene matches: 10. The CDR3 region is CASSPGTGSGAYNSPLHF. CDR3 coding DNA: TGTGCCAGCAGCCCCGGGACAGGGTCAGGAGCCTATAATTCACCCCTCCACTTT.

The V gene is TRBV28, the J gene TRBJ1-4, with 10 bases that match TRBD1. The CDR3 is 16 amino acids. The germline V gene encodes CDR1 MDHEN and CDR2 SYDVKM. The junction had 7 bases not matched to a gene; V was cut back by 1 base and J by 8 bases. The CDR3, as DNA: TGTGCCAGCAGTTTATTCCCCGGGACAGGGGAAGAAAAACTGTTTTTT. This sequence encodes CASSLFPGTGEEKLFF.